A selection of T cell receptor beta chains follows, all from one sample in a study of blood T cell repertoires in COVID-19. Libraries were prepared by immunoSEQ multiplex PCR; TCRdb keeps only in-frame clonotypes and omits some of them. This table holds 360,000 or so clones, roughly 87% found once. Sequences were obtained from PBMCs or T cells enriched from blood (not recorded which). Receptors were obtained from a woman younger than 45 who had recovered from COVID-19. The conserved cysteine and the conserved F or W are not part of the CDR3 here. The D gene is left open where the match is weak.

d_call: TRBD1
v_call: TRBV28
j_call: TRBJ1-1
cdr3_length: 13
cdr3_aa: ASSLWGTANTEAF

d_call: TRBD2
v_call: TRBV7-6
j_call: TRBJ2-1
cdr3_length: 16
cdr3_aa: ASSPARSASGEYNEQF

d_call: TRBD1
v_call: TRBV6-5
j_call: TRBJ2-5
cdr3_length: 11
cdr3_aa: ASSPGTEETQY

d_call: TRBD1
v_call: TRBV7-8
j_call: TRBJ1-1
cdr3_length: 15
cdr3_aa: ASSRGTGGVRDTEAF

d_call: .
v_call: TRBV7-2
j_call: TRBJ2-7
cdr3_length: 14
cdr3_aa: ASSGLRGSLVDEQY

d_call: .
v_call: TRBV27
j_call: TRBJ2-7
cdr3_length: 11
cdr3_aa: ASRPQGRGEQY

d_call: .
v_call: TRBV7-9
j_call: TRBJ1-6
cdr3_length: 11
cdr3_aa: ASSAQTGSPLH

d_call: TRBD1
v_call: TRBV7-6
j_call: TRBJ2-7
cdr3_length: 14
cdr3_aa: ASSLEGTGGSYEQY

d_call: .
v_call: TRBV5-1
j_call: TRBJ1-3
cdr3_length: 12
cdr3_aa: ASRSQSSGNTIY

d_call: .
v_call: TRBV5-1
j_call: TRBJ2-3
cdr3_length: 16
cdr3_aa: ASSLEPTSRAATDTQY

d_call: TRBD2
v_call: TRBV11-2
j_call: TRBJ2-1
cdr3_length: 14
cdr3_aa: ASSLDLGRIGNEQF